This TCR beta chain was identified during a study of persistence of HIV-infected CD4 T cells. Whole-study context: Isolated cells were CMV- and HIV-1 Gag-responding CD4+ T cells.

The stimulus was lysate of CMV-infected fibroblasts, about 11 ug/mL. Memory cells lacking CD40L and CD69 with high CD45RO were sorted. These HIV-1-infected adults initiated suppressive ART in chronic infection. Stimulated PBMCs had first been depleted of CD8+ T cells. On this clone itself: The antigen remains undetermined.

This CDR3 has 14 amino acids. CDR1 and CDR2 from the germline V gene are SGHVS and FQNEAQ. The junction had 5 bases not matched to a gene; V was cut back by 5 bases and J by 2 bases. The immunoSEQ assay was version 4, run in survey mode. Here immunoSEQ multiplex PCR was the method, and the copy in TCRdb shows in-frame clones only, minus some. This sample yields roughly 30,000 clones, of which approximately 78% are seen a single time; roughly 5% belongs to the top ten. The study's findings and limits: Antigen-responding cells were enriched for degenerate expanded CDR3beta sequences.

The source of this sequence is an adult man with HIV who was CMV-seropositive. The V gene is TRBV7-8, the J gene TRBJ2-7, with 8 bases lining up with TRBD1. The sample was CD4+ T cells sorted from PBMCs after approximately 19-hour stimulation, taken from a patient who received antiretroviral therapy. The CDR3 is CASSRDRHTYEQYF. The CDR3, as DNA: TGTGCCAGCAGCCGGGACAGGCACACCTACGAGCAGTACTTC.